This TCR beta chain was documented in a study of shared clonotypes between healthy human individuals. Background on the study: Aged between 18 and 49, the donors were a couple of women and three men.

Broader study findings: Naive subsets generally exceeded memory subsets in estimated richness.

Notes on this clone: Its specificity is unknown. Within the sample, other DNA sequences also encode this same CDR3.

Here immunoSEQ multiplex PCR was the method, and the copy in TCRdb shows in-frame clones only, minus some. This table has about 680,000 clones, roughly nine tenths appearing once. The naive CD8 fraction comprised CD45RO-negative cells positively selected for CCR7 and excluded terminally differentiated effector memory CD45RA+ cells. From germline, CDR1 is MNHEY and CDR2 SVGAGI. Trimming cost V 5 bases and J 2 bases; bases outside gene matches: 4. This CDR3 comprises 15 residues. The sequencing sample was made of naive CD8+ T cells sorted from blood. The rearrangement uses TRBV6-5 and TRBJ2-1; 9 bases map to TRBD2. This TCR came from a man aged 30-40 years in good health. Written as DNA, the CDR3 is TGTGCCAGCAGTCCTTTAGCGGGAGCCTACAATGAGCAGTTCTTC. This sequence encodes CASSPLAGAYNEQFF.